This T cell receptor (beta chain) came from a study of blood T cell repertoires in COVID-19. Overall study context: Some COVID-19 samples were acute and others convalescent; all came from the United States, Italy and Spain.

In the source study's methods: By means of reference gene primer amplification, nucleated cell counts were estimated. The table came from immunoSEQ multiplex PCR; TCRdb's copy has only in-frame clones and leaves some out. D and trimming were read from the DNA, whereas the V and J calls and clone size are those reported in that table. The sample lists about 190,000 clones, around nine tenths occurring once. V lost 7 bases and J 8 bases, leaving 14 bases between the germline ends. Looked up from germline, CDR1 is SNHLY and CDR2 is FYNNEI. This CDR3 has 12 amino acids. This clone was seen a few times. Sequenced material: peripheral blood. The J gene is TRBJ1-2, the V gene TRBV2; no clear D. This TCR came from a middle-aged man with acute or convalescent COVID-19. In nucleotides, the CDR3 is TGTGCCAGCATGCGGGGAACGGGAGGCTACACCTTC. It specifies CASMRGTGGYTF.